This TCR beta chain was profiled in a study of T-cell memory formation after mild COVID-19. CDR3 length: 15 amino acids. The ends were cut back, 5 bases at V and 0 bases at J, with 8 bases in the middle. Germline values: CDR1 SGHTA, CDR2 FQGTGA. Only a few counts were recorded for this clonotype. Using its own MiXCR run on the 5' RACE reads, TCRdb lists one record per CDR3 protein. Here the sample spans just over 200,000 distinct CDR3 sequences, roughly 10% being singletons. V and J are TRBV7-3 and TRBJ2-6, with D hard to call. The receptor comes from a man between 18 and 35 years old who had mild COVID-19 (a few samples of this study predate the infection). Cell type and time point are not known. Sequencing used PBMCs or a T cell subset sorted from them (not recorded which). CDR3 sequence reads: CASSRSRSGANVLTF. The CDR3 DNA reads TGTGCCAGCAGCCGATCGCGCTCTGGGGCCAACGTCCTGACTTTC. Supplemented by reference TRBV7-3 and TRBJ2-6, the full variable domain reads GAGVSQTPSNKVTEKGKYVELRCDPISGHTALYWYRQSLGQGPEFLIYFQGTGAADDSGLPNDRFFAVRPEGSVSTLKIQRTERGDSAVYLCASSRSRSGANVLTFGAGSRLTVL.